Here is one T cell receptor beta chain with its context. This clone was counted a few times. Its specific antigen is unknown. Per-nucleotide qualities are absent, and no much larger clonotype sits a single base away. The CDR3, from cysteine to phenylalanine, totals 14 residues. Just the 42-base CDR3 DNA is kept, in frame starting at base 1. The germline V gene provides CDR1 SGDLS and CDR2 YYNGEE. The junction shows trimming of 0 bases on V and 3 bases on J, plus 8 bases between the germline ends. The time point tag for this specimen amounts to: pretreatment peripheral blood. The cohort comprised 30 or so patients with locally advanced or metastatic urothelial carcinoma treated at Memorial Sloan Kettering on a trial protocol. Peripheral blood mononuclear cells were collected pretreatment and during treatment, with between 1 and 8 total time points obtained per patient. The Qiagen DNeasy Blood extraction kit was used to purify genomic DNA from total PBMCs and from tumor samples. PBMCs were collected pretreatment and during treatment, and were isolated and stored as previously described.

Synthetic TCR analog templates were spiked into each PCR so that absolute template abundance could be estimated from read counts. Using the immunoSEQ assay, TCRbeta CDR3 regions were amplified from genomic DNA with bias-controlled V and J gene primers. Rearranged TCRbeta segments were sequenced at approximately 20X coverage. In the paper's pipeline: Clustering was used to correct sequencing errors, and CDR3s were annotated against IMGT to assign V, D and J genes. Downstream analyses used only productive TCRbeta rearrangements, leaving out any out-of-frame or stop-codon sequences. Clonality was computed as one minus Shannon entropy normalized by the log of the number of unique productive sequences. Clones differing between time points or between blood and tumor were identified by Fisher's exact test with Benjamini-Hochberg correction at adjusted p below 0.01. The source is immuneACCESS, and TCRdb retained only in-frame sequences with V and J called. Part of the clones is not carried over; for the studies checked, unresolved V genes explain less than half of this, and the remainder is unexplained. The V and J calls and clone size are taken from that table; D and trimming were inferred from the DNA. Across this sample there are around 92,000 clones, with around 89% seen only once. The ten largest clones represent over 0.95% of the sample.

The data are from a study of PD-L1 blockade in urothelial cancer (dated by TCRdb to 2016 to 2017). With regard to the full study: All patients started therapy in the mid-2010s and received atezolizumab 1,200 mg intravenously every 3 weeks. About 90% of the 29 patients were identified as males with urothelial cancer of bladder origin, and a prior smoking history was reported by 18 of 29 patients. Patients had an ECOG performance status of 0 or 1 and had received between 0 and 3 prior chemotherapy regimens. Blood samples were analyzed at 3 weeks after treatment start (second dose) and at 6 weeks after treatment start. A median of 141,255 T cells and approximately 83,000 unique TCRs was obtained from blood samples, and a median clonality of around 0.072 was observed. The study, an exploratory multi-omic analysis, examined somatic, immune and clinical correlates of response to PD-L1 blockade with atezolizumab in urothelial cancer. TCR sequencing covered pretreatment tumor samples and matched, serially collected peripheral blood taken before and after atezolizumab treatment. Durable clinical benefit was defined as a progression-free survival longer than 6 months, and TCR features were additionally tested against progression-free survival and overall survival. In the same patients who had TCR sequencing, pretreatment tumors also underwent whole exome sequencing and RNA sequencing. Durable clinical benefit was achieved by nine patients but not by the remaining 20. Over 28 patients had pretreatment blood TCR-seq, some 25 had at least one posttreatment blood collection, and some 25 had tumor TCR-seq.

Here is what the overall study found, with its caveats: At 3 weeks after the start of treatment, tumor-associated TCR clones in peripheral blood had expanded more in patients with durable benefit (n ≈ 24, p = 0.022). Because of the small sample size (n ≈ 30) and the many exploratory analyses performed, the results are intended to be regarded as hypothesis-generating. A pretreatment peripheral blood TCR clonality below the median was linked to improved progression-free and overall survival.

Here the chain combines TRBV9 and TRBJ2-3, and the D gene may be TRBD2, 6 bases matching. Sequences were derived from PBMCs, sampled around atezolizumab (anti-PD-L1) treatment. This TCR came from an elderly woman with urothelial cancer. The sequenced DNA is TGTGCCAGCAGCGTAGGGGGGAGGACAGATACGCAGTATTTT. It translates to CASSVGGRTDTQYF.